These 4 T cell receptor beta chains were all obtained from the same sample, sequenced in a study of long-term antiretroviral therapy in people with HIV. It was version v3.0 of the immunoSEQ assay that was run at survey level. Libraries were prepared by immunoSEQ multiplex PCR; TCRdb keeps only in-frame clonotypes and omits some of them. The sample contains about 40,000 clones, 75% to 90% of which appear only once. Source: unsorted PBMCs, taken 1 year after starting antiretroviral therapy. Receptors originate from a man aged 18 to 30 with HIV.

This chain joins TRBV4-3 and TRBJ2-1; 11 nucleotides align to TRBD2. Germline values: CDR1 LGHNA, CDR2 YSLEER. The CDR3 length is 20 residues. Trimming cost V 1 base and J 1 base; bases outside gene matches: 12. The CDR3 spells CASSQGVLAGGLGSYNEQFF. In nucleotides, the CDR3 is TGCGCCAGCAGCCAAGGAGTGCTAGCGGGAGGTCTGGGGTCCTACAATGAGCAGTTCTTC.

The chain uses TRBV7-6 and TRBJ1-4; tentatively, D is TRBD1 (5 bases). This CDR3 region has 14 residues. Deletions cut 4 bases from V and 7 bases from J, with 13 bases between. Germline V gene data show CDR1 as SGHVS and CDR2 as FNYEAQ. CDR3 DNA sequence: TGTGCCAGCAGCTCTAGGGACTTTAGTGAAAAACTGTTTTTT. As protein: CASSSRDFSEKLFF.

Here the CDR3 DNA reads TGTGCCAGCAGCTTGAGTGGGACCCAGTACTTC. This translates into CASSLSGTQYF. The chain links TRBV5-6 to TRBJ2-5; D not resolved. Germline CDR1 and CDR2: SGHDT and YYEEEE. Trimming took 1 base from V and 7 from J, leaving 5 bases between them. The CDR3 is 11 amino acids.

In this sample, this clone turned up a few times. In DNA, the CDR3 is TGTGCCAGCAGCGCTTCCCGGGACAGCTCTGGAAACACCATATATTTT. This codes for CASSASRDSSGNTIYF. The chain combines TRBV5-4 with TRBJ1-3; TRBD1 aligns across 7 bases. The CDR3 spans 16 residues. V dropped 4 bases and J dropped 0; count of bases not matched to a gene: 7. The germline V gene has CDR1 SGHNT and CDR2 YYREEE (reference sequence).